A single sample is the source of the 9 T cell receptor beta chains below, sequenced in a study of T cell responses to AZD1222 COVID-19 vaccine. The protocol was immunoSEQ multiplex PCR, while the TCRdb copy is restricted to in-frame clones and leaves out a portion. Among more than 150,000 clones, about 92% were seen once, and the ten largest hold over 9.5%. Sequencing was performed on peripheral blood, taken on day 0 of AZD1222 vaccination. These receptors originate from an adult in good health.

The chain uses TRBV3-1 (or the pseudogene TRBV3-2) and TRBJ2-7; no reliable D call. V was cut by 0 bases and J by 5 bases, with 11 bases left in between. Germline assignment: CDR1 LGHDT and CDR2 YNNKEL (reference sequence). The CDR3 sequence is 14 residues long. As DNA, the CDR3 is TGTGCCAGCAGCCAAGACATTTCTAAGGACGAGCAGTACTTC. It is translated as CASSQDISKDEQYF.

The gene calls are TRBV4-1 and TRBJ1-1, with a tentative D call TRBD1 (5 bases). This CDR3 spans 15 amino acids. The germline CDR1 and CDR2 sequences are MGHRA and YSYEKL. The V end was cut by 0 bases, the J end by 4 bases, with 12 bases between. CDR3 bases: TGCGCCAGCAGCCAAGACTATAACGGGGGCACTGAAGCTTTCTTT. This sequence encodes CASSQDYNGGTEAFF.

This chain uses TRBV7-2 with TRBJ2-5; 9 nucleotides match TRBD1. The length of the CDR3 is 16 residues. Per germline, CDR1 SGHTA and CDR2 FQGNSA. The V and J ends lost 3 bases and 1 base, in that order; junction bases with no gene match: 6. The CDR3 nucleotides read TGTGCCAGCAGCTTCCAGGGACAGGGAGCCCAAGAGACCCAGTACTTC. Translated, it gives CASSFQGQGAQETQYF.

The gene calls are TRBV24-1 and TRBJ1-2; D might be TRBD1 (5 bases). Deletions cut 5 bases from V and 0 bases from J, with 9 bases between. CDR3 length: 14 residues. CDR1 is KGHDR, CDR2 SFDVKD, per germline. Here the CDR3 reads CATSATAPNYGYTF. The DNA for the CDR3 is TGTGCCACCAGTGCGACAGCGCCTAACTATGGCTACACCTTC.

The chain links TRBV30 to TRBJ1-6; TRBD1 might be the D (5 bases). Germline V gene sequence: CDR1 GTSNPN, CDR2 SVGIG (reference sequence). The V end lost 3 bases, the J end lost 10 bases, and 13 bases lay between the germline ends. The CDR3 loop spans 13 amino acids. For the CDR3, the DNA is TGTGCCTGGAGGGGACTCCAGTACTCACCCCTCCACTTT. Residues: CAWRGLQYSPLHF.

The chain carries TRBV5-8 and TRBJ2-2; D ambiguous. The germline V gene encodes CDR1 SGHTS and CDR2 YDEGEE. The CDR3 length is 17 residues. V was clipped by 4 bases and J by 3 bases, with 19 bases between them. CDR3 DNA sequence: TGTGCCAGCAGCCCTCGCAAGGTTCTCGGCGACACCGGGGAGCTGTTTTTT. It specifies CASSPRKVLGDTGELFF.

J is TRBJ1-1 and V is TRBV19; a weak D match, TRBD1 (5 bases). Germline CDR1 and CDR2: LNHDA and SQIVND (reference sequence). V lost 6 bases and J lost 1, with 15 bases in between. The CDR3 totals 15 residues. CDR3 sequence reads: CASSSGRIRNTEAFF. DNA of the CDR3: TGTGCCAGTAGCTCAGGGAGAATAAGGAACACTGAAGCTTTCTTT.

This clone came up a few times. The rearrangement links TRBV10-3 to TRBJ1-2; weak D call: TRBD1 (5 bases). V was trimmed by 1 base and J by 4 bases, leaving 13 bases between them. Germline V gene sequence: CDR1 ENHRY, CDR2 SYGVKD. The length of the CDR3 is 15 residues. This CDR3 reads CAISEFGAASYGYTF. CDR3 bases: TGTGCCATCAGTGAGTTTGGGGCCGCCAGCTATGGCTACACCTTC.

This clone has a single count. The chain couples TRBV5-5 to TRBJ1-3; D perhaps matches TRBD1 (6 bases). Germline-derived CDR1 and CDR2 are SGHKS and YYEKEE (reference sequence). This CDR3 has 16 amino acids. Trimming left V 2 bases short and J 0 bases short, with 12 bases between. Here the CDR3 reads CASSFLGRGSGNTIYF. CDR3 coding DNA: TGTGCCAGCAGCTTTCTGGGCAGGGGCTCTGGAAACACCATATATTTT.